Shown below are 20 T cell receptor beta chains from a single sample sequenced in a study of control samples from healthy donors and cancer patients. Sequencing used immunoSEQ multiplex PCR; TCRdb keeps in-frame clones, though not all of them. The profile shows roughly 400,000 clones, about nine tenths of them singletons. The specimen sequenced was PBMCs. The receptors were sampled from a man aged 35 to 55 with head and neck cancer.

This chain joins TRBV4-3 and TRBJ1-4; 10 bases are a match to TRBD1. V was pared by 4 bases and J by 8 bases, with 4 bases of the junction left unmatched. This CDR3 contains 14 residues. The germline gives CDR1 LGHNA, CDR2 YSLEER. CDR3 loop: CASSPGQGREKLFF. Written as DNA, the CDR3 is TGCGCCAGCAGCCCGGGACAGGGGCGAGAAAAACTGTTTTTT.

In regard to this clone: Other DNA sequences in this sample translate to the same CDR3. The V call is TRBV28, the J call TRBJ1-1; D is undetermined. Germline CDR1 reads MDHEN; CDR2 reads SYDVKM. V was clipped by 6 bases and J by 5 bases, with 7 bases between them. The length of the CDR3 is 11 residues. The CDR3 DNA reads TGTGCCAGCAGATCCTATACTGAAGCTTTCTTT. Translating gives CASRSYTEAFF.

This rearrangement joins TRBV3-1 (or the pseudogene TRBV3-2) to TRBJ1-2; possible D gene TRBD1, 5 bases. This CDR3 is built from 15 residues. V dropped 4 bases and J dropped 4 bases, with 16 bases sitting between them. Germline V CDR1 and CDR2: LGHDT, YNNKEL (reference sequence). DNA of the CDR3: TGTGCCAGCAGCCTGGGACCCGATATTTCCTATGGCTACACCTTC. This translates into CASSLGPDISYGYTF.

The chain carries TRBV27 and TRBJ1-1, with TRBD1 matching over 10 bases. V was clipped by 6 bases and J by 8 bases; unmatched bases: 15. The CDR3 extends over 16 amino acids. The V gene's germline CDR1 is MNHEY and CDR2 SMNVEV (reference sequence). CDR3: CASRSDRGQGHKEAFF. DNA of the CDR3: TGTGCCAGCAGGTCCGACAGGGGGCAGGGGCATAAAGAAGCTTTCTTT.

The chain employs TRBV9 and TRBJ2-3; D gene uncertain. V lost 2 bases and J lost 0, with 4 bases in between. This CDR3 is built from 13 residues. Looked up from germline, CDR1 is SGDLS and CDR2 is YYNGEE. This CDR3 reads CASSVSSTDTQYF. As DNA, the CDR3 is TGTGCCAGCAGCGTCTCGAGCACAGATACGCAGTATTTT.

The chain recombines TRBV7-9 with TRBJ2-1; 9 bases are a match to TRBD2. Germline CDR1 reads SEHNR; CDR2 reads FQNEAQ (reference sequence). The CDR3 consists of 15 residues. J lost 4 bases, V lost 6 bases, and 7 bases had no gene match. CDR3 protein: CASSSPSGVYNEQFF. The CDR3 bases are TGTGCCAGCAGTTCGCCTAGCGGGGTTTACAATGAGCAGTTCTTC.

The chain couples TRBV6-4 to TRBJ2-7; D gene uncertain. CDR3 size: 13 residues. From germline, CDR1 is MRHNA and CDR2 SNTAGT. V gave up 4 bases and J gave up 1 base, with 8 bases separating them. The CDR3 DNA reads TGTGCCAGCAGTGTGGTACGATCCTACGAGCAGTACTTC. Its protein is CASSVVRSYEQYF.

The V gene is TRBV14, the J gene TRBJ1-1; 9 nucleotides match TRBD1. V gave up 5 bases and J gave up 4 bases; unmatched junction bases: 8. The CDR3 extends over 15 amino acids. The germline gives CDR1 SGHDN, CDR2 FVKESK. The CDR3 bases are TGTGCCAGCAGCTCACAGGGGGCCAGGTTCACTGAAGCTTTCTTT. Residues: CASSSQGARFTEAFF.

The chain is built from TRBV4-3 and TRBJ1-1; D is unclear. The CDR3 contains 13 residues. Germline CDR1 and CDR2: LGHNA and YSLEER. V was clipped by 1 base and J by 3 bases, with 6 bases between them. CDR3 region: CASSQGRDTEAFF. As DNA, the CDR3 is TGCGCCAGCAGCCAAGGGAGAGACACTGAAGCTTTCTTT.

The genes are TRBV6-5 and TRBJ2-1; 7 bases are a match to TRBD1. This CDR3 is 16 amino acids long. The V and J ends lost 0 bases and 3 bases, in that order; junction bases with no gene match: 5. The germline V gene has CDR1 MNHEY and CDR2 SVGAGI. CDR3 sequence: CASSYSRGGFYNEQFF. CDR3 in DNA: TGTGCCAGCAGTTACTCGAGAGGGGGCTTCTACAATGAGCAGTTCTTC.

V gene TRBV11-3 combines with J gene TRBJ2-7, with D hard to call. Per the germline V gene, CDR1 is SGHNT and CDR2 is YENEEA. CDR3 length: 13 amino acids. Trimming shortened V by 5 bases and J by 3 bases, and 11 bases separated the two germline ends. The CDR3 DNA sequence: TGTGCCAGCAGCCCAGGACCGGACTACGAGCAGTACTTC. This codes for CASSPGPDYEQYF.

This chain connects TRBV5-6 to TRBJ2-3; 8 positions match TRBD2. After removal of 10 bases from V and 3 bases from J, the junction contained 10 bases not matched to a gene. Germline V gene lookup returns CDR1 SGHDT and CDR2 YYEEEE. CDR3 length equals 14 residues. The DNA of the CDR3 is TGTGCCTTCGAGGCCGGGGGGGCGACAGATACGCAGTATTTT. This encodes CAFEAGGATDTQYF.

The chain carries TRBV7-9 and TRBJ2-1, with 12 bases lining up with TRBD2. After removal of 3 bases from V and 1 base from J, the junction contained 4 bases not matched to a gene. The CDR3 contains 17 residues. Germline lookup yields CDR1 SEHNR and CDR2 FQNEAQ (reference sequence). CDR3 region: CASSLLAGGLSYNEQFF. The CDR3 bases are TGTGCCAGCAGCTTGCTAGCGGGGGGGTTATCCTACAATGAGCAGTTCTTC.

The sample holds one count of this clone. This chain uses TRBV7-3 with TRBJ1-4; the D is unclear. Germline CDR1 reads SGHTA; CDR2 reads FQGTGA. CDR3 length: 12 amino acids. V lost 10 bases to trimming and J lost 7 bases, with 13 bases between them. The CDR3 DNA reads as TGTGCCATTCCGCGCGCAGTTGAAAAACTGTTTTTT. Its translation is CAIPRAVEKLFF.

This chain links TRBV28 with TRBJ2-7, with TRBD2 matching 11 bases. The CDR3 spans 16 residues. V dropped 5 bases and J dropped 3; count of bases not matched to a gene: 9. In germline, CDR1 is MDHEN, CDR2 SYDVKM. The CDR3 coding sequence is TGTGCCAGCAGTCCCATTAGCGGGAGGGCGGGCTACGAGCAGTACTTC. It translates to CASSPISGRAGYEQYF.

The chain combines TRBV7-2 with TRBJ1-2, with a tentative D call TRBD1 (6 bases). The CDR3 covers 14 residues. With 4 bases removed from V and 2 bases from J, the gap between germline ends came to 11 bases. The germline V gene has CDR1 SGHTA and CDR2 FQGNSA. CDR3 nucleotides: TGTGCCAGCAGCTGGGCCGGGACAAACTATGGCTACACCTTC. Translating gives CASSWAGTNYGYTF.

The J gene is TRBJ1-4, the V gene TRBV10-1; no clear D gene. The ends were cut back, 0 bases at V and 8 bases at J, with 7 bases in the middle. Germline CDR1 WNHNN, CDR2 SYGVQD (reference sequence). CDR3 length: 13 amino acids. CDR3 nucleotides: TGCGCCAGCAGTGAGTCAGGCAGCGAAAAACTGTTTTTT. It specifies CASSESGSEKLFF.

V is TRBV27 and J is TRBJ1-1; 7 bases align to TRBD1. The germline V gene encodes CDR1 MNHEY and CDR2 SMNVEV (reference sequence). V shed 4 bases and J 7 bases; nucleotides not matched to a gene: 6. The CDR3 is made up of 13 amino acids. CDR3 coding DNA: TGTGCCAGCAGTTCGAACAGGGGAGTTGAAGCTTTCTTT. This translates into CASSSNRGVEAFF.

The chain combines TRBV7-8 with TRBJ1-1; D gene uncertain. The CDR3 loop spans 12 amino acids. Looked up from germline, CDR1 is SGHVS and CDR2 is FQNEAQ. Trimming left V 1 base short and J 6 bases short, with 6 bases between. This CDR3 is CASSLVNSEAFF. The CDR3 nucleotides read TGTGCCAGCAGCTTAGTTAACTCTGAAGCTTTCTTT.

CDR3 in DNA: TGCGCCAGCAGCCAAGAACTGCTTAATCAGCCCCAGCATTTT. Encoded protein: CASSQELLNQPQHF. The rearrangement uses TRBV4-1 and TRBJ1-5; D remains ambiguous. V lost 0 bases to trimming and J lost 4 bases, with 7 bases between them. The germline V gene encodes CDR1 MGHRA and CDR2 YSYEKL. CDR3 length: 14 amino acids.